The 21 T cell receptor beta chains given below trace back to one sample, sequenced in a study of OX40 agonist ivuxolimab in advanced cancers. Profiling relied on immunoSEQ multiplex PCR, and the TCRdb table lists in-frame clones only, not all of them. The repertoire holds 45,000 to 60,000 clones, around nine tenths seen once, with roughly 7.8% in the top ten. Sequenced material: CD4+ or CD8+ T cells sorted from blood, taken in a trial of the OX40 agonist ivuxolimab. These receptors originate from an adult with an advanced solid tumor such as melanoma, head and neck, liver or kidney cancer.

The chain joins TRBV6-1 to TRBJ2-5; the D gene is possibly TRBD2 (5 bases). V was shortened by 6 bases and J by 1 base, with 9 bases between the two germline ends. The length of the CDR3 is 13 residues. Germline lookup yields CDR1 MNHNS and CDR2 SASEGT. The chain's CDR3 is CASRRAIQETQYF. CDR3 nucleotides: TGTGCCAGCAGGCGGGCCATCCAAGAGACCCAGTACTTC.

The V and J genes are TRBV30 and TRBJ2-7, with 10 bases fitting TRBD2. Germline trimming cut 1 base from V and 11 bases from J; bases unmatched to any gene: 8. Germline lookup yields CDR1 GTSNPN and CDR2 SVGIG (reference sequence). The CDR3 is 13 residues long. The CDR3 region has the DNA TGTGCCTGGAGTGGTGGTAGCGGGGGGACGAAGTACTTC. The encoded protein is CAWSGGSGGTKYF.

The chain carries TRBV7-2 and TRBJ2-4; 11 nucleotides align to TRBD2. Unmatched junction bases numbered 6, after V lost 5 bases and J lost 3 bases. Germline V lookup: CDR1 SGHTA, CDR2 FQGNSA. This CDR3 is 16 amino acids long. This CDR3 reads CASSLTSGIIKNIQYF. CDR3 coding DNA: TGTGCCAGCAGCCTGACTAGCGGGATAATCAAAAACATTCAGTACTTC.

The CDR3 loop is CASSLWHSSGYSNQPQHF. The CDR3 coding sequence is TGTGCCAGCAGCTTATGGCACAGTAGCGGATATAGCAATCAGCCCCAGCATTTT. The rearrangement uses TRBV7-2 and TRBJ1-5; D is ambiguous. The V end was cut by 2 bases, the J end by 0 bases, with 17 bases between. CDR1 is SGHTA and CDR2 is FQGNSA in the germline V gene. The CDR3 is 18 residues long.

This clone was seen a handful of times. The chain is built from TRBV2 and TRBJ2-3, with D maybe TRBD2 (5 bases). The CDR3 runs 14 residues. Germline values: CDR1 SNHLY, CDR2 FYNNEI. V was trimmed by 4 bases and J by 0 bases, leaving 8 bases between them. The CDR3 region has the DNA TGTGCCAGCAGTGGGACTTCTAGCACAGATACGCAGTATTTT. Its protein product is CASSGTSSTDTQYF.

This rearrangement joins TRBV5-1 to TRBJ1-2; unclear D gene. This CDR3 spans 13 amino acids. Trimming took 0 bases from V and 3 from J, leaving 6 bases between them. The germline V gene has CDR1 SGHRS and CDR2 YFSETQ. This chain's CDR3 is CASSLGQYYGYTF. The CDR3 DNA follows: TGCGCCAGCAGCTTGGGTCAGTACTATGGCTACACCTTC.

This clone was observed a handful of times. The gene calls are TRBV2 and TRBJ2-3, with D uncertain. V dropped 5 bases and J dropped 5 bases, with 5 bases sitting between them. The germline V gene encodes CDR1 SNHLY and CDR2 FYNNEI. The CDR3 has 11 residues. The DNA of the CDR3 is TGTGCCAGCAGTCTAGGAGATACGCAGTATTTT. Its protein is CASSLGDTQYF. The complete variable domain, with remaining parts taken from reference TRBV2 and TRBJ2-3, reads EPEVTQTPSHQVTQMGQEVILRCVPISNHLYFYWYRQILGQKVEFLVSFYNNEISEKSEIFDDQFSVERPDGSNFTLKIRSTKLEDSAMYFCASSLGDTQYFGPGTRLTVL.

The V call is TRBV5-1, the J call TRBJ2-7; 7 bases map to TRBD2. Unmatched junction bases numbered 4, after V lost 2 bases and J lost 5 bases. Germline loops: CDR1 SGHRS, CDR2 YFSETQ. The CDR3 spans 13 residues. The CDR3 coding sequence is TGCGCCAGCAGCTTCGGGGGGTCCAACGAGCAGTACTTC. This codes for CASSFGGSNEQYF.

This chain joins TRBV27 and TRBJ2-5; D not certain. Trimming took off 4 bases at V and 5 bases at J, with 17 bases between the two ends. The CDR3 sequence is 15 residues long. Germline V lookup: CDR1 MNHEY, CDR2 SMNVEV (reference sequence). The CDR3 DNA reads TGTGCCAGCAGTTCCACCCGGGCCAGCTTTGAGACCCAGTACTTC. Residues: CASSSTRASFETQYF.

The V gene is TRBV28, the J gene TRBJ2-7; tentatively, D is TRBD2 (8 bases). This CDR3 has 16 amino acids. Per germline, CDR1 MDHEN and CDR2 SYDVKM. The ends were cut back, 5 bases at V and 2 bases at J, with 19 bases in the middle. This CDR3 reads CASSRGQRTSPYEQYF. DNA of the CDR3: TGTGCCAGCAGTAGGGGACAGCGGACTAGCCCCTACGAGCAGTACTTC.

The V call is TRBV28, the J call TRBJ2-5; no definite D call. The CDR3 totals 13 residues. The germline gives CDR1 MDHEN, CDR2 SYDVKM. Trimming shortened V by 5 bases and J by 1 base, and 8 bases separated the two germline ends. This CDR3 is CASSQQFQETQYF. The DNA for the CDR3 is TGTGCCAGCAGTCAACAATTCCAAGAGACCCAGTACTTC.

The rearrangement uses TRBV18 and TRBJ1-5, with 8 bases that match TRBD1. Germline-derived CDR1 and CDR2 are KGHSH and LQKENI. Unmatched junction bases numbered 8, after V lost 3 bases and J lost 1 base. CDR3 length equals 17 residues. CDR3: CASSPYGQGASNQPQHF. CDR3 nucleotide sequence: TGTGCCAGCTCACCTTATGGGCAGGGGGCCAGCAATCAGCCCCAGCATTTT.

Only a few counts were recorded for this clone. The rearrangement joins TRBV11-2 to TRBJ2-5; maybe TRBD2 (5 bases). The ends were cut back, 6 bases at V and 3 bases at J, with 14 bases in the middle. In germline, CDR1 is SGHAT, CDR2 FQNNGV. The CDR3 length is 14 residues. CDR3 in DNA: TGTGCCAGCAGTAAAGACTATTGGGAAGAGACCCAGTACTTC. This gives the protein CASSKDYWEETQYF.

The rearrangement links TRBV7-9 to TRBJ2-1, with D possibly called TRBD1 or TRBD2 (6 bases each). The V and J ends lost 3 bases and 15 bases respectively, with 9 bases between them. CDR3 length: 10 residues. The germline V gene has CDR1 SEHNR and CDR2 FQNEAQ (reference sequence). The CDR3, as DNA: TGTGCCAGCAGCTTTGGGGGGCGGTTCTTC. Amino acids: CASSFGGRFF.

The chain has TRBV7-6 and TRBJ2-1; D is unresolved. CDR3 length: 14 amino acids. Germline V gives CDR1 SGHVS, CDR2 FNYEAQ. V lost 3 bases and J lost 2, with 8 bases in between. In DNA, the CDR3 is TGTGCCAGCAGCTTGAACCCGACCTACAATGAGCAGTTCTTC. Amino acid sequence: CASSLNPTYNEQFF.

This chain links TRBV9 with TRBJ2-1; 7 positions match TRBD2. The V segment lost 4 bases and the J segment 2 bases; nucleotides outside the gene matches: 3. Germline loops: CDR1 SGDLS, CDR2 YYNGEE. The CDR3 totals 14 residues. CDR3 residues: CASSTSGAYNEQFF. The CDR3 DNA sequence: TGTGCCAGCAGCACCAGCGGGGCCTACAATGAGCAGTTCTTC.

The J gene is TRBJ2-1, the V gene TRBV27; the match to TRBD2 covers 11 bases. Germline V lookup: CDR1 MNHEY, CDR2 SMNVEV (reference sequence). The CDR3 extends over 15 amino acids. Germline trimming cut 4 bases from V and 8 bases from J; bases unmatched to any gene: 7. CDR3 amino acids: CASSSTSGISDEQFF. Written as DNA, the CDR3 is TGTGCCAGCAGTTCGACTAGCGGGATTTCGGATGAGCAGTTCTTC.

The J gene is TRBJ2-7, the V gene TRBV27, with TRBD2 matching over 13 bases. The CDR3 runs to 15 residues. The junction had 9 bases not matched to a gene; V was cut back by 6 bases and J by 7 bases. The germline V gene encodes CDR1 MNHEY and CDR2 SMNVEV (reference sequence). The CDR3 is CASRRGGTSGKEQYF. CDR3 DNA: TGTGCCAGCAGGCGGGGAGGGACTAGCGGGAAAGAGCAGTACTTC.

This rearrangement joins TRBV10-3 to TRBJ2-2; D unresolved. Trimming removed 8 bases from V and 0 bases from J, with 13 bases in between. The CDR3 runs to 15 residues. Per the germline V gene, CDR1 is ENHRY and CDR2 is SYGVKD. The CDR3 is CAIGQVQANTGELFF. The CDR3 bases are TGTGCCATCGGCCAGGTCCAGGCGAACACCGGGGAGCTGTTTTTT.

CDR3 sequence reads: CASSPEGQGSGYTF. CDR3 sequence (DNA): TGTGCCAGCTCACCGGAGGGACAGGGTAGCGGCTACACCTTC. The rearrangement uses TRBV18 and TRBJ1-2; 9 bases are a match to TRBD1. The CDR3 has 14 amino acids. Germline CDR1 is KGHSH and CDR2 is LQKENI. V gave up 3 bases and J gave up 8 bases; unmatched junction bases: 7.

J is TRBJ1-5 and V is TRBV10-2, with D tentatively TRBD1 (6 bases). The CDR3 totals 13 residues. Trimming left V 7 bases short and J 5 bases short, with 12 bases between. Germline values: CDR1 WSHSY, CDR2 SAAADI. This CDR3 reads CASTLTGYQPQHF. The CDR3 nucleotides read TGCGCCAGCACCTTGACAGGTTATCAGCCCCAGCATTTT.